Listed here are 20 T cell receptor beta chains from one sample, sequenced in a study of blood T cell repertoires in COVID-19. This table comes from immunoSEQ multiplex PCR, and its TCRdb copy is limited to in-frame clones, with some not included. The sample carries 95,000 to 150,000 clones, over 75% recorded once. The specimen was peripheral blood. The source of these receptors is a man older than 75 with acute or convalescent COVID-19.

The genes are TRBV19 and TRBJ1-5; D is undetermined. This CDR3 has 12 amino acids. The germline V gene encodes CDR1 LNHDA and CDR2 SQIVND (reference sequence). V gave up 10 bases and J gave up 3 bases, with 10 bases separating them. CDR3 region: CATRNNNQPQHF. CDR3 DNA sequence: TGTGCCACTCGAAACAACAATCAGCCCCAGCATTTT.

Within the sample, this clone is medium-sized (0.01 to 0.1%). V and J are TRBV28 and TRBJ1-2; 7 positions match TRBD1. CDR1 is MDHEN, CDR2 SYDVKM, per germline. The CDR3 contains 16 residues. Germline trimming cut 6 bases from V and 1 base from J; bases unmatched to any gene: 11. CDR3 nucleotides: TGTGCCAGCAGGGACCCTTCGGACAGGCATAACTATGGCTACACCTTC. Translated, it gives CASRDPSDRHNYGYTF.

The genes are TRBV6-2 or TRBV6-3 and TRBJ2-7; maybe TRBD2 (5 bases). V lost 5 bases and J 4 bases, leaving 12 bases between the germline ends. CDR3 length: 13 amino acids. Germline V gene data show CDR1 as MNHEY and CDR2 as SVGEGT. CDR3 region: CASSPPGDYEQYF. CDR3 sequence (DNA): TGTGCCAGCAGTCCCCCCGGGGATTACGAGCAGTACTTC.

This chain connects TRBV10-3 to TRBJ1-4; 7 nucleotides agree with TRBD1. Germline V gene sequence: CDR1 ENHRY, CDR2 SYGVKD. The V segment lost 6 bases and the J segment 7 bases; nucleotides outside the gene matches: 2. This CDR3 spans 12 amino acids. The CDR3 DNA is TGTGCCATCAGCGACAGGGTTGAAAAACTGTTTTTT. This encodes CAISDRVEKLFF.

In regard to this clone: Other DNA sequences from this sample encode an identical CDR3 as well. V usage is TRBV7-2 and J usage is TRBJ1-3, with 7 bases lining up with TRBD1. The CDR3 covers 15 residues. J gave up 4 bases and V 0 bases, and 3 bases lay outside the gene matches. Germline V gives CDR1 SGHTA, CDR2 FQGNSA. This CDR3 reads CASSLATGSGNTIYF. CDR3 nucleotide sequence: TGTGCCAGCAGCTTAGCGACAGGGTCAGGAAACACCATATATTTT.

The chain's CDR3 is CASSLQAGYEQYF. CDR3 coding DNA: TGCGCCAGCAGCTTGCAGGCGGGGTACGAGCAGTACTTC. The chain employs TRBV5-1 and TRBJ2-7; D is perhaps TRBD2 (6 bases). CDR3 length equals 13 residues. V was cut by 1 base and J by 4 bases, with 9 bases left in between. Germline assignment: CDR1 SGHRS and CDR2 YFSETQ.

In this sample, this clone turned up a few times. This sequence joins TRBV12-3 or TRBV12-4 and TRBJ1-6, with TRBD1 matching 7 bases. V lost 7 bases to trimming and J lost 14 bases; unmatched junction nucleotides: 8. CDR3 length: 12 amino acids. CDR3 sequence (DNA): TGTGCCAGCACCGACACAGGGGAGGCCCTCCACTTT. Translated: CASTDTGEALHF.

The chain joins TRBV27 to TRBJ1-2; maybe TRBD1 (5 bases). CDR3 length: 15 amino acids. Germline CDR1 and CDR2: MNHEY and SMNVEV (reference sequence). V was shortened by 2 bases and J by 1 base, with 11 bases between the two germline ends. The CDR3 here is CASSLNYGGNYGYTF. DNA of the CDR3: TGTGCCAGCAGTTTAAATTACGGGGGTAACTATGGCTACACCTTC.

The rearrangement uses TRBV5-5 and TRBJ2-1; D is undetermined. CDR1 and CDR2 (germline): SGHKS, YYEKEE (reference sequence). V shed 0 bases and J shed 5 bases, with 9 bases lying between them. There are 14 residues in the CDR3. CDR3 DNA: TGTGCCAGCAGCTTGGGGTGGGCGAACAATGAGCAGTTCTTC. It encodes CASSLGWANNEQFF.

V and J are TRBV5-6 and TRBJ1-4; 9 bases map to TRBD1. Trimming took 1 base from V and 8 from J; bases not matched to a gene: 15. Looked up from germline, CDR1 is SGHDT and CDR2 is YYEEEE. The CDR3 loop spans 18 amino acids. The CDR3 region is CASSLSYRGLYVEEKLFF. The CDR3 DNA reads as TGTGCCAGCAGCTTGAGTTACAGGGGGCTATATGTGGAGGAAAAACTGTTTTTT. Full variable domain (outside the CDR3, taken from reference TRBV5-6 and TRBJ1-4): DAGVTQSPTHLIKTRGQQVTLRCSPKSGHDTVSWYQQALGQGPQFIFQYYEEEERQRGNFPDRFSGHQFPNYSSELNVNALLLGDSALYLCASSLSYRGLYVEEKLFFGSGTQLSVL.

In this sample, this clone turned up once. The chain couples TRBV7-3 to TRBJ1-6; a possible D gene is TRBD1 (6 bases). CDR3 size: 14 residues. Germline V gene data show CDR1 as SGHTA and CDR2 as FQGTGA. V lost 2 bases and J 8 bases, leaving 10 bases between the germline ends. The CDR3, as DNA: TGTGCCAGCAGCTTACAAGGACAGTATTCACCCCTCCACTTT. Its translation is CASSLQGQYSPLHF.

CDR3 sequence reads: CASSGGQTYEQYF. The CDR3 nucleotides are TGTGCCAGCAGCGGCGGGCAGACCTACGAGCAGTACTTC. The chain uses TRBV6-6 and TRBJ2-7, with D maybe TRBD2 (5 bases). Germline-derived CDR1 and CDR2 are MNHNY and SVGAGI (reference sequence). V was clipped by 6 bases and J by 2 bases, with 11 bases between them. The CDR3 has 13 residues.

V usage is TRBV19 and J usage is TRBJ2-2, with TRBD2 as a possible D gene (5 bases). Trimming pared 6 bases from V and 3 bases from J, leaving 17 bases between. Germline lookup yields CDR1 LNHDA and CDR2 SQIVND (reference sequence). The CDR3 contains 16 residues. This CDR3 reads CASRERRGPYTGELFF. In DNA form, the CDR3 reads TGTGCCAGTAGAGAGCGGAGAGGACCTTACACCGGGGAGCTGTTTTTT.

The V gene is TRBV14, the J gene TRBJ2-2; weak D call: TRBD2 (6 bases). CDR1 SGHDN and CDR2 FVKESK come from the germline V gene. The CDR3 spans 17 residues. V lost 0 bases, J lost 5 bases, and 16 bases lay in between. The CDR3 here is CASSQDRPRGDTGELFF. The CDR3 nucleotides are TGTGCCAGCAGCCAAGATAGGCCTCGCGGGGATACCGGGGAGCTGTTTTTT.

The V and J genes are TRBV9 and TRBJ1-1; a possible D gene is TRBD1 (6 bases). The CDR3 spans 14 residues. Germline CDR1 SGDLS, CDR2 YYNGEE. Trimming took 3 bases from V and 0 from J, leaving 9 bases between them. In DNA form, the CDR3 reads TGTGCCAGCAGCGGGGACACCTTGAACACTGAAGCTTTCTTT. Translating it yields CASSGDTLNTEAFF.

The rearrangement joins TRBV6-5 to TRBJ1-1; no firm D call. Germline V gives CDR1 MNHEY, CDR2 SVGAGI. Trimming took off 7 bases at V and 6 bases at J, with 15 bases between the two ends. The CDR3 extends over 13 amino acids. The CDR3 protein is CASILGGYAEAFF. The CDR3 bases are TGTGCCAGCATCCTGGGAGGTTACGCTGAAGCTTTCTTT.

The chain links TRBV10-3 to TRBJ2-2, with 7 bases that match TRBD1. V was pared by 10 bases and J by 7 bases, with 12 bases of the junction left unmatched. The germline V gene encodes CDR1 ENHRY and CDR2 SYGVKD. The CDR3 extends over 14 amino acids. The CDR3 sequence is CATLGQSKDGELFF. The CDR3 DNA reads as TGTGCCACGTTGGGACAGTCGAAAGACGGGGAGCTGTTTTTT.

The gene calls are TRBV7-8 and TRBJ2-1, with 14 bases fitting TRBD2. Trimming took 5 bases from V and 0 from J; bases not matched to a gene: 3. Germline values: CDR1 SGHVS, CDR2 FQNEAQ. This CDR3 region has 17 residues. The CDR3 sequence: CASSQGTSGSSYNEQFF. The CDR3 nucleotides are TGTGCCAGCAGCCAGGGGACTAGCGGGAGCTCCTACAATGAGCAGTTCTTC.

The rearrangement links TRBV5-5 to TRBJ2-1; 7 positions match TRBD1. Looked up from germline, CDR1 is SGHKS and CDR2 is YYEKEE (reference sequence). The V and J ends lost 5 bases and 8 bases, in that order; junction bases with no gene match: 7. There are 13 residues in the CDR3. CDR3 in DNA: TGTGCCAGCAGAAAGAAAGGGGGCGATGAGCAGTTCTTC. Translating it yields CASRKKGGDEQFF.

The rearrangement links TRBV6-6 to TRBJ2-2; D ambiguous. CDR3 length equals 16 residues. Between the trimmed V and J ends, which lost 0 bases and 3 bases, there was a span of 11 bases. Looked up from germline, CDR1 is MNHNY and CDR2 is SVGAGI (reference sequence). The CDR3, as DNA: TGTGCCAGCAGTTACTCGAGTGACACCTACACCGGGGAGCTGTTTTTT. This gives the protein CASSYSSDTYTGELFF.